The 26 T cell receptor beta chains reported below all come from one sample, sequenced in a study of T cell repertoires and leukemia-associated antigens. These receptors have no known antigen. TCRdb independently ran MiXCR on the 5' RACE reads; one entry per CDR3 protein. The sample contains about 14,000 distinct CDR3 sequences, approximately 37% of which appear only once. The sequencing input was CD3+ T cells sorted from blood and cultured. These receptor sequences come from a female donor in good health.

Notes on this clonotype: A junction boundary mismatches the germline segment, possibly from a read error. This chain links TRBV20-1 with TRBJ2-1; unclear D gene. CDR3 length equals 11 residues. Germline CDR1 is DFQATT and CDR2 is SNEGSKA (reference sequence). The chain's CDR3 is CGAGYYNERFF. The CDR3 nucleotides are TGCGGTGCCGGGTACTACAATGAGCGGTTCTTC.

Comments on this clonotype: At one end the junction does not follow the germline gene, possibly because of a read error. This rearrangement joins TRBV12-3 or TRBV12-4 to TRBJ2-7, with a tentative D call TRBD2 (5 bases). This CDR3 has 20 amino acids. In DNA form, the CDR3 reads TGTGCCAGCAGTTTTGGGTATTCATCGTTCTGGAATCCTAGCTCCTACGAACAGTACTTC. Its protein is CASSFGYSSFWNPSSYEQYF.

This clonotype was seen repeatedly, ten times or more. This rearrangement joins TRBV6-5 to TRBJ2-1; the D gene is possibly TRBD1 (6 bases). The CDR3 sequence is 15 residues long. The ends were cut back, 2 bases at V and 5 bases at J, with 13 bases in the middle. The germline V gene has CDR1 MNHEY and CDR2 SVGAGI. The CDR3 DNA reads TGTGCCAGCAGTTACCAGGGGAGCGGTCACAATGAGCAGTTCTTC. Its translation is CASSYQGSGHNEQFF.

This clonotype ranks as medium-sized (0.01 to 0.1%). CDR3 region: CSVRGLAGSTDTQYF. CDR3 coding DNA: TGCAGCGTCCGGGGGCTAGCGGGAAGCACAGATACGCAGTATTTT. This sequence joins TRBV29-1 and TRBJ2-3, with TRBD2 matching over 9 bases. The germline V gene has CDR1 SQVTM and CDR2 ANQGSEA. The J segment lost 0 bases and the V segment lost 6 bases, leaving 7 bases of the junction unmatched. The CDR3 length is 15 residues.

In its sample, this clonotype was seen many times. V gene TRBV2 combines with J gene TRBJ2-5, with a weak D call TRBD1 (6 bases). Germline V gene lookup returns CDR1 SNHLY and CDR2 FYNNEI. The CDR3 length is 13 residues. V lost 6 bases, J lost 7 bases, and 15 bases lay in between. The DNA for the CDR3 is TGTGCCAGCAGCCGACAGGTCTCGGGGACCCAGTACTTC. Protein sequence: CASSRQVSGTQYF.

This sequence joins TRBV28 and TRBJ1-3; TRBD1 matches 8 bases. CDR3 length: 15 residues. J lost 4 bases, V lost 5 bases, and 7 bases had no gene match. CDR1 and CDR2 (germline): MDHEN, SYDVKM. CDR3 protein: CASSPGQGAGNTIYF. CDR3 nucleotides: TGTGCCAGCAGTCCCGGACAGGGAGCCGGAAACACCATATATTTT. The variable domain in full, with the rest retrieved from reference TRBV28 and TRBJ1-3, is DVKVTQSSRYLVKRTGEKVFLECVQDMDHENMFWYRQDPGLGLRLIYFSYDVKMKEKGDIPEGYSVSREKKERFSLILESASTNQTSMYLCASSPGQGAGNTIYFGEGSWLTVV.

This clonotype was counted between two and nine times. A much more abundant neighbour one base away suggests this may be a read error. This rearrangement joins TRBV7-8 to TRBJ1-5; D is possibly TRBD1 (6 bases). The CDR3 has 16 residues. Germline CDR1 reads SGHVS; CDR2 reads FQNEAQ. Trimming cost V 1 base and J 3 bases, with 13 bases left between them. CDR3 amino acids: CASSLESGGANQPQHF. As DNA, the CDR3 is TGTGCCAGCAGCTTAGAGAGCGGGGGGGCCAATCAGCCCCAGCATTTT.

J is TRBJ2-7 and V is TRBV6-5, with 7 bases that match TRBD1. Germline lookup yields CDR1 MNHEY and CDR2 SVGAGI. The CDR3 has 11 residues. J was trimmed by 4 bases and V by 6 bases; bases with no gene match: 0. CDR3 sequence reads: CASRTGYEQYF. The CDR3 nucleotides read TGTGCCAGCAGGACAGGGTACGAGCAGTACTTC.

The chain couples TRBV15 to TRBJ2-7; perhaps TRBD2 as D (5 bases). Deletions cut 1 base from V and 5 bases from J, with 12 bases between. From germline, CDR1 is LNHNV and CDR2 YYDKDF (reference sequence). The CDR3 sequence is 14 residues long. The CDR3 is CATSRGSKEDEQYF. The CDR3 DNA sequence: TGTGCCACCAGCAGAGGTAGCAAGGAGGACGAGCAGTACTTC.

This clonotype qualifies as medium-sized. V usage is TRBV12-3 or TRBV12-4 and J usage is TRBJ2-7; the D is unclear. The CDR3 length is 12 residues. V was cut by 5 bases and J by 7 bases, with 12 bases left in between. The CDR3 sequence: CASSPRLGEQYF. CDR3 in DNA: TGTGCCAGCAGTCCAAGACTGGGAGAGCAGTACTTC.

In the case of this clonotype: At one boundary the junction diverges from the germline segment, which might be a read error. The chain has TRBV5-1 and TRBJ2-6; TRBD2 agrees at 7 bases. CDR1 SGHRS and CDR2 YFSETQ come from the germline V gene. The CDR3 runs 18 residues. The chain's CDR3 is CAGSLVTSFAHGASVLTF. CDR3 sequence (DNA): TGCGCCGGCAGCTTGGTGACTAGCTTTGCCCACGGGGCCAGCGTCCTGACTTTC. The full variable domain, its missing parts supplied by reference TRBV5-1 and TRBJ2-6, is KAGVTQTPRYLIKTRGQQVTLSCSPISGHRSVSWYQQTPGQGLQFLFEYFSETQRNKGNFPGRFSGRQFSNSRSEMNVSTLELGDSALYLCAGSLVTSFAHGASVLTFGAGSRLTVL.

Concerning this clonotype itself: This is likely a read error, given that the CDR3 carries no conserved phenylalanine or tryptophan at its end. The rearrangement links TRBV24-1 to TRBJ2-5; 9 bases fit TRBD1. The trim removed 10 bases at V and 3 bases at J, leaving 5 bases unmatched. Germline V CDR1 and CDR2: KGHDR, SFDVKD. The length of the CDR3 is 13 residues. DNA for the CDR3: TGTGCCACTCGGGACAGGGCGAAAGAGACCCAGTACCTC. Residues: CATRDRAKETQYL.

Note on this clonotype: Germline is not matched at one junction end, which may reflect a read error. This rearrangement joins TRBV4-3 to TRBJ1-1; tentatively, D is TRBD1 (5 bases). This CDR3 contains 19 residues. Germline CDR1 and CDR2: LGHNA and YSLEER. The CDR3 DNA reads TGCGCCAGCAGCCCCGGTGGGGCGGAGGCCTACAATGAGCAGTTCTTCAGCCACTTT. Its protein product is CASSPGGAEAYNEQFFSHF.

By sample share, this clonotype is medium-sized (0.01 to 0.1%). The genes are TRBV3-1 and TRBJ1-2, with 9 bases aligning to TRBD1. The CDR3 is 14 residues long. Looked up from germline, CDR1 is LGHDT and CDR2 is YNNKEL (reference sequence). V lost 0 bases to trimming and J lost 8 bases; unmatched junction nucleotides: 4. The CDR3 DNA follows: TGTGCCAGCAGCCAAGAGGGACAGGGCCACGGCTACACCTTC. It translates to CASSQEGQGHGYTF. The variable domain in full, with the rest retrieved from reference TRBV3-1 and TRBJ1-2, is DTAVSQTPKYLVTQMGNDKSIKCEQNLGHDTMYWYKQDSKKFLKIMFSYNNKELIINETVPNRFSPKSPDKAHLNLHINSLELGDSAVYFCASSQEGQGHGYTFGSGTRLTVV.

The chain recombines TRBV10-3 with TRBJ2-1; 9 bases align to TRBD1. The germline V gene has CDR1 ENHRY and CDR2 SYGVKD. This CDR3 region has 15 residues. With 7 bases clipped from V and 8 bases from J, the junction kept 12 bases outside the gene matches. This chain's CDR3 is CAINGDRVSGYEQFF. CDR3 DNA sequence: TGTGCCATCAATGGGGACAGGGTAAGCGGGTATGAGCAGTTCTTC.

In this sample, this clonotype turned up many times. The rearrangement joins TRBV20-1 to TRBJ2-7; D ambiguous. Trimming removed 3 bases from V and 0 bases from J, with 12 bases in between. This CDR3 region has 14 residues. Germline values: CDR1 DFQATT, CDR2 SNEGSKA (reference sequence). DNA for the CDR3: TGCAGTGCTAGTTCAGGCACGAGCTCCTACGAGCAGTACTTC. Translated: CSASSGTSSYEQYF.

This clonotype is medium-sized in the sample. The rearrangement links TRBV4-3 to TRBJ2-1; D unclear. The CDR3 is 15 residues long. CDR1 LGHNA and CDR2 YSLEER come from the germline V gene. The germline V and J ends were trimmed by 1 base and 0 bases, with 7 bases remaining between them. The CDR3 DNA reads as TGCGCCAGCAGCCAAGTGCCGAGCTCCTACAATGAGCAGTTCTTC. Amino acid sequence: CASSQVPSSYNEQFF.

This clonotype ranks as medium-sized. This sequence joins TRBV7-8 and TRBJ2-1; 7 bases line up with TRBD2. The junction had 14 bases not matched to a gene; V was cut back by 5 bases and J by 7 bases. Germline V gives CDR1 SGHVS, CDR2 FQNEAQ. The CDR3 is made up of 16 amino acids. The DNA for the CDR3 is TGTGCCAGCAGCCCGAGGGAGGGCCGTCTTTTTAATGAGCAGTTCTTC. Protein: CASSPREGRLFNEQFF. Supplemented by reference TRBV7-8 and TRBJ2-1, the full variable domain reads GAGVSQSPRYKVAKRGQDVALRCDPISGHVSLFWYQQALGQGPEFLTYFQNEAQLDKSGLPSDRFFAERPEGSVSTLKIQRTQQEDSAVYLCASSPREGRLFNEQFFGPGTRLTVL.

This clonotype was detected a few times. This chain uses TRBV7-2 with TRBJ2-3; 8 nucleotides align to TRBD2. Germline values: CDR1 SGHTA, CDR2 FQGNSA. V was clipped by 8 bases and J by 0 bases; unmatched bases: 7. This CDR3 spans 15 amino acids. The CDR3 sequence: CASGQRGLSTDTQYF. The CDR3, as DNA: TGTGCCAGCGGCCAGCGGGGGCTAAGCACAGATACGCAGTATTTT.

This sequence joins TRBV11-2 and TRBJ2-7; maybe TRBD2 (6 bases). This CDR3 has 14 amino acids. With 1 base removed from V and 1 base from J, the gap between germline ends came to 8 bases. The V gene's germline CDR1 is SGHAT and CDR2 FQNNGV. CDR3 amino acids: CASSLGRGSYEQYF. CDR3 sequence (DNA): TGTGCCAGCAGCTTAGGTCGGGGGTCCTACGAGCAGTACTTC.

This clonotype is classed as medium-sized. The chain links TRBV9 to TRBJ2-7, with D possibly called TRBD1 or TRBD2 (5 bases each). The ends were cut back, 0 bases at V and 3 bases at J, with 16 bases in the middle. From germline, CDR1 is SGDLS and CDR2 YYNGEE. The length of the CDR3 is 16 residues. Here the CDR3 reads CASSVGPGFGGYEQYF. In DNA, the CDR3 is TGTGCCAGCAGCGTAGGACCCGGCTTTGGGGGCTACGAGCAGTACTTC.

This clonotype has a single count. CDR3 sequence reads: CASSRGLGTSGYNEQFF. The CDR3 DNA reads as TGCGCCAGCAGCCGAGGGCTTGGGACTAGCGGCTACAATGAGCAGTTCTTC. This chain joins TRBV4-1 and TRBJ2-1, with 11 bases identical to TRBD2. The germline V gene encodes CDR1 MGHRA and CDR2 YSYEKL. The CDR3 totals 17 residues. J gave up 3 bases and V 4 bases, and 8 bases lay outside the gene matches.

Note on this clonotype: One end of the junction fails to match germline, which may point to a read error. V is TRBV5-1 and J is TRBJ2-2; tentative D call: TRBD2 (5 bases). CDR1 is SGHRS and CDR2 is YFSETQ in the germline V gene. The CDR3 has 16 residues. The CDR3: CASSTRVGVNTGELFF. In DNA form, the CDR3 reads TGCGCCAGCAGCACGCGAGTTGGAGTGAACACCGGGGAGCTGTTCTTT.

In its sample, this clonotype ranks as medium-sized. The chain couples TRBV29-1 to TRBJ1-4; no firm D call. The CDR3 covers 11 residues. Germline CDR1 is SQVTM and CDR2 is ANQGSEA. V lost 6 bases to trimming and J lost 1 base, with 3 bases between them. The CDR3, as DNA: TGCAGCGTCCTAACTAATGAAAAACTGTTTTTT. It codes for CSVLTNEKLFF. Variable domain in full (rest from reference TRBV29-1 and TRBJ1-4): SAVISQKPSRDICQRGTSLTIQCQVDSQVTMMFWYRQQPGQSLTLIATANQGSEATYESGFVIDKFPISRPNLTFSTLTVSNMSPEDSSIYLCSVLTNEKLFFGSGTQLSVL.

Notes on this clonotype: The CDR3 does not end in the conserved phenylalanine or tryptophan, so this is likely a read error. The DNA is left out, because the CDR3 cannot be placed on it with certainty; the CDR3 is given as TCRdb lists it. The V call is TRBV20-1, the J call TRBJ2-1; the table calls TRBD2, which could not be checked here. The CDR3 comprises 8 residues, both ends counted. Germline V gives CDR1 DFQATT, CDR2 SNEGSKA (reference sequence). The CDR3 here is CSARGLAG.

By share of the sample, this clonotype is medium-sized. The J gene is TRBJ1-1, the V gene TRBV28; no reliable D call. V lost 6 bases and J lost 5, with 10 bases in between. In germline, CDR1 is MDHEN, CDR2 SYDVKM. The CDR3 consists of 12 residues. The CDR3 spells CASSLDTTEAFF. CDR3 coding DNA: TGTGCCAGCAGCCTGGATACGACTGAAGCTTTCTTT.